These 15 T cell receptor beta chains originate from one sample sequenced in a study of T cell repertoires in cytomegalovirus infection (dated by TCRdb to the late 2010s). Sequencing instrument: Illumina HiSeq 1500. The raw public data were reprocessed by TCRdb itself: fastp quality trimming at Q25, MiXCR clonotype calling, in-frame beta chains only. Rows are unified per CDR3 protein, each entry keeping the most common DNA and genes. Across this sample there are over 450,000 distinct CDR3 sequences, with approximately 10% seen only once. The leading ten clones occupy more than 8.5% of the sample. Sequencing was performed on PBMCs. Receptors originate from a human donor in good health (CMV status not recorded). Some clones in this sample may be carry-over from other donors' samples.

This clonotype turned up a few times. This rearrangement joins TRBV5-1 to TRBJ2-7; 11 bases fit TRBD2. The germline V gene encodes CDR1 SGHRS and CDR2 YFSETQ. The CDR3 has 16 residues. J was trimmed by 3 bases and V by 0 bases; bases with no gene match: 5. The CDR3 spells CASSLGIAGGNYEQYF. The CDR3 DNA sequence: TGCGCCAGCAGCTTGGGAATAGCGGGAGGGAACTACGAGCAGTACTTC.

This clonotype has a count of ten or more. This chain joins TRBV6-1 and TRBJ1-2; 8 bases fit TRBD1. In germline, CDR1 is MNHNS, CDR2 SASEGT. There are 15 residues in the CDR3. J lost 7 bases, V lost 5 bases, and 12 bases had no gene match. For the CDR3, the DNA is TGTGCCAGCAGTTCCTGGGACAGGCAAGAGGTTGGCTACACCTTC. This translates into CASSSWDRQEVGYTF.

This clonotype came up many times. This CDR3 reads CASSEPLAGGLYNEQFF. CDR3 nucleotide sequence: TGTGCCAGCAGTGAGCCTTTAGCGGGGGGCCTTTACAATGAGCAGTTCTTC. This sequence joins TRBV6-1 and TRBJ2-1; 10 bases are shared with TRBD2. V gave up 3 bases and J gave up 4 bases; unmatched junction bases: 9. The CDR3 is 17 amino acids. The germline V gene has CDR1 MNHNS and CDR2 SASEGT.

This clonotype was seen more than once but under ten times. This chain links TRBV5-6 with TRBJ1-4; maybe TRBD1 (5 bases). This CDR3 spans 15 amino acids. V shed 7 bases and J shed 0 bases, with 13 bases lying between them. Germline V gives CDR1 SGHDT, CDR2 YYEEEE. CDR3 protein: CASRIGAATNEKLFF. The CDR3 DNA reads as TGTGCCAGCCGAATTGGGGCCGCAACTAATGAAAAACTGTTTTTT.

This clonotype was seen many times. V usage is TRBV6-1 and J usage is TRBJ2-7, with 8 bases matching TRBD1. Trimming at V came to 10 bases and at J to 5 bases, leaving 7 bases not matched to a gene. Germline V gene lookup returns CDR1 MNHNS and CDR2 SASEGT. This CDR3 is built from 12 residues. The CDR3 coding sequence is TGTGCCAACTCTGGGACAGGCAACGAGCAGTACTTC. Its protein is CANSGTGNEQYF.

This clonotype occurred many times. The gene calls are TRBV6-4 and TRBJ2-3, with TRBD1 matching over 11 bases. The CDR3 runs 16 residues. Germline V gene data show CDR1 as MRHNA and CDR2 as SNTAGT. The J segment lost 4 bases and the V segment lost 2 bases, leaving 5 bases of the junction unmatched. CDR3 sequence (DNA): TGTGCCAGCAGTGACCGTGGACAGGGGGCCGCAGATACGCAGTATTTT. This codes for CASSDRGQGAADTQYF.

This sequence joins TRBV29-1 and TRBJ2-1; 9 bases match TRBD1. Trimming cost V 6 bases and J 2 bases; bases outside gene matches: 5. This CDR3 contains 14 residues. Looked up from germline, CDR1 is SQVTM and CDR2 is ANQGSEA. The CDR3 here is CSVGGTGPYNEQFF. The CDR3 bases are TGCAGCGTGGGCGGGACAGGGCCCTACAATGAGCAGTTCTTC.

This clonotype was seen repeatedly, ten times or more. The genes are TRBV18 and TRBJ1-1; no reliable D call. V lost 2 bases to trimming and J lost 0 bases, with 13 bases between them. CDR1 and CDR2 from the germline V gene are KGHSH and LQKENI. The CDR3 extends over 16 amino acids. The CDR3 here is CASSPAGSSVNTEAFF. CDR3 nucleotides: TGTGCCAGCTCACCAGCAGGCAGTTCTGTGAACACTGAAGCTTTCTTT.

This clonotype was seen ten or more times. The chain is built from TRBV11-2 and TRBJ2-7; TRBD2 agrees at 7 bases. In germline, CDR1 is SGHAT, CDR2 FQNNGV. V shed 5 bases and J 7 bases; nucleotides not matched to a gene: 5. This CDR3 contains 12 residues. CDR3 DNA sequence: TGTGCCAGCAGCCAGACTAGCTGGGAGCAGTACTTC. This encodes CASSQTSWEQYF.

This clonotype was seen many times. The chain is built from TRBV7-2 and TRBJ1-5; a weak D match, TRBD1 (5 bases). CDR1 is SGHTA, CDR2 FQGNSA, per germline. The CDR3 is 14 residues long. With 2 bases removed from V and 7 bases from J, the gap between germline ends came to 12 bases. The CDR3 DNA follows: TGTGCCAGCAGCTTAAGGCCAGAGGGGCAGCCCCAGCATTTT. Translation gives CASSLRPEGQPQHF.

This clonotype was counted ten times or more. The gene calls are TRBV27 and TRBJ1-2, with D perhaps TRBD1 (5 bases). Trimming took off 3 bases at V and 8 bases at J, with 16 bases between the two ends. Germline CDR1 reads MNHEY; CDR2 reads SMNVEV (reference sequence). This CDR3 spans 14 amino acids. Written as DNA, the CDR3 is TGTGCCAGCAGTTTTTCGGCAGGGACTAGCGGCTACACCTTC. It yields the protein CASSFSAGTSGYTF.

Ten or more counts support this clonotype. The rearrangement links TRBV9 to TRBJ2-1; 10 bases agree with TRBD2. The CDR3 length is 15 residues. CDR1 and CDR2 (germline): SGDLS, YYNGEE. V was pared by 0 bases and J by 8 bases, with 5 bases of the junction left unmatched. The CDR3 loop reads CASSVGAGGLDEQFF. The CDR3 DNA sequence: TGTGCCAGCAGCGTAGGAGCGGGGGGGCTAGATGAGCAGTTCTTC.

This clonotype was seen a handful of times. This chain uses TRBV29-1 with TRBJ1-2; D not resolved. Germline V gene data show CDR1 as SQVTM and CDR2 as ANQGSEA. The CDR3 has 13 amino acids. V was shortened by 7 bases and J by 8 bases, with 20 bases between the two germline ends. Written as DNA, the CDR3 is TGCAGCGCCTCGAGGGAGAGGAATGACGGCTACACCTTC. Translating it yields CSASRERNDGYTF.

The J gene is TRBJ2-3, the V gene TRBV4-1; TRBD2 aligns across 9 bases. This CDR3 region has 16 residues. Unmatched junction bases numbered 9, after V lost 5 bases and J lost 3 bases. The germline V gene has CDR1 MGHRA and CDR2 YSYEKL. CDR3 amino acids: CASSEIAGVRTDTQYF. The CDR3 DNA sequence: TGCGCCAGCAGCGAAATAGCGGGGGTTAGAACAGATACGCAGTATTTT.

In this sample, this clonotype turned up many times. J is TRBJ2-1 and V is TRBV12-3 or TRBV12-4; 16 bases map to TRBD2. CDR3 length: 22 amino acids. Trimming removed 4 bases from V and 0 bases from J; junction bases left unmatched: 15. CDR3 sequence reads: CASSSNVAGTSGRGSSYNEQFF. The CDR3 bases are TGTGCCAGCAGTTCTAATGTGGCCGGGACTAGCGGGAGGGGGAGCTCCTACAATGAGCAGTTCTTC.